What follows is one T cell receptor (beta chain) and its context. Its antigen is currently unknown. The data derive from a study of OX40 agonist ivuxolimab in advanced cancers. Whole-study context: Dose-escalation patients had hepatocellular carcinoma, melanoma, renal cell or head and neck cancer. Patients were 82.7% male with ages about 23 to 80, mean roughly 55.

The protocol was immunoSEQ multiplex PCR, while the TCRdb copy is restricted to in-frame clones and leaves out a portion. Of fewer than 130,000 clones listed, roughly 90% are singletons. Study-wide findings and caveats: Some of the nonresponding patients also showed low levels of normalized T-cell clonal expansion. On average, CD8+ T cells had more expanded clones than CD4+.

The CDR3 has 14 amino acids. V was pared by 3 bases and J by 5 bases, with 6 bases of the junction left unmatched. Sequencing was performed on CD4+ or CD8+ T cells sorted from blood, taken in a trial of the OX40 agonist ivuxolimab. This chain uses TRBV23-1 with TRBJ2-7; 8 bases are a match to TRBD1. TRBV23-1 falls under the ORF class, with uncertain function. The receptor's source is an adult with an advanced solid tumor such as melanoma, head and neck, liver or kidney cancer. The CDR3 spells CASSQEQGAHEQYF. The CDR3 nucleotides are TGCGCCAGCAGTCAGGAGCAGGGGGCACACGAGCAGTACTTC.